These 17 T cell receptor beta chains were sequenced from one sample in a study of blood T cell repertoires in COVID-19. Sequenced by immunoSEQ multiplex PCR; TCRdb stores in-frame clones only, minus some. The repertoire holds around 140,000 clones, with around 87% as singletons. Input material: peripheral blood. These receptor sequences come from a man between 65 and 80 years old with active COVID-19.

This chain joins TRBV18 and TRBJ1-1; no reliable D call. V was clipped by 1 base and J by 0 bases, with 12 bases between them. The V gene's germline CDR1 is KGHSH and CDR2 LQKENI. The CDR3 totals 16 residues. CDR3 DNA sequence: TGTGCCAGCTCACCACATGCGGGCAACATGAACACTGAAGCTTTCTTT. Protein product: CASSPHAGNMNTEAFF. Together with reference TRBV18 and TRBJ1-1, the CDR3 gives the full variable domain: NAGVMQNPRHLVRRRGQEARLRCSPMKGHSHVYWYRQLPEEGLKFMVYLQKENIIDESGMPKERFSAEFPKEGPSILRIQQVVRGDSAAYFCASSPHAGNMNTEAFFGQGTRLTVV.

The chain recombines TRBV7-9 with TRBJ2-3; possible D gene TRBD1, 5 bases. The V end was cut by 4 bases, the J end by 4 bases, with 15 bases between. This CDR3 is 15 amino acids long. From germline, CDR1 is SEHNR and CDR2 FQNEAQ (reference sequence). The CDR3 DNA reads TGTGCCAGCAGCTACGCAGGGATCCCCGCAGATACGCAGTATTTT. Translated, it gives CASSYAGIPADTQYF.

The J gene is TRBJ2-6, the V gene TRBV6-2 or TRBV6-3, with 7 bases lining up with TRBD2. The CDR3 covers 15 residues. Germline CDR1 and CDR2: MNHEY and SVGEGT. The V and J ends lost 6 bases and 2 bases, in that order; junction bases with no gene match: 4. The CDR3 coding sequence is TGTGCCAGCAGCTCACTAGCGACTGGGGCCAACGTCCTGACTTTC. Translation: CASSSLATGANVLTF.

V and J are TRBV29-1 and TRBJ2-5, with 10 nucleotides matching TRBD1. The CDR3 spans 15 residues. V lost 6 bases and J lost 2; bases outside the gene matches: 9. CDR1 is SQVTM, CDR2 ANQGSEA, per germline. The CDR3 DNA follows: TGCAGCGTACGGGACAGGGGACTTAGACAAGAGACCCAGTACTTC. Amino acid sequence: CSVRDRGLRQETQYF. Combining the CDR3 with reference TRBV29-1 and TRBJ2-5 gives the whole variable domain SAVISQKPSRDICQRGTSLTIQCQVDSQVTMMFWYRQQPGQSLTLIATANQGSEATYESGFVIDKFPISRPNLTFSTLTVSNMSPEDSSIYLCSVRDRGLRQETQYFGPGTRLLVL.

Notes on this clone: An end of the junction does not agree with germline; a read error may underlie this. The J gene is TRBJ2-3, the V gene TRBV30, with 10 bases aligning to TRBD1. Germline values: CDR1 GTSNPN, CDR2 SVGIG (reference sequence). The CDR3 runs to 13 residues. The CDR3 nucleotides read TGTGCCGGGAGCGGACAGGGGGTGGATACGCAGTATTTT. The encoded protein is CAGSGQGVDTQYF.

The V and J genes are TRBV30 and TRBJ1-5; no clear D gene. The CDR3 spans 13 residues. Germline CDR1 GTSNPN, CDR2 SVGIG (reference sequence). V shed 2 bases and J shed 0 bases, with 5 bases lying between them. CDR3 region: CAWSLASNQPQHF. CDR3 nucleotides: TGTGCCTGGAGTTTGGCTAGCAATCAGCCCCAGCATTTT.

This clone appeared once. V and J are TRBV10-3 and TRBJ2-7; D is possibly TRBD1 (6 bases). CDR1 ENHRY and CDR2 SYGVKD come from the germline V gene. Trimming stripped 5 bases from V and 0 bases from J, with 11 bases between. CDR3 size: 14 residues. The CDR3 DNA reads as TGTGCCATCAGTTCGACAGGAATCTCCTACGAGCAGTACTTC. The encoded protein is CAISSTGISYEQYF.

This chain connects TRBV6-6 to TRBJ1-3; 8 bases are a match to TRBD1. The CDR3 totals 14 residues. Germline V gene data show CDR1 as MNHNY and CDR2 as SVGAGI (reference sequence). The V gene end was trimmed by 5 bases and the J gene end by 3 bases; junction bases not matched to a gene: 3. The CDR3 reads CASSNDRGGNTIYF. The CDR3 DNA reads TGTGCCAGCAGTAACGACAGGGGTGGAAACACCATATATTTT.

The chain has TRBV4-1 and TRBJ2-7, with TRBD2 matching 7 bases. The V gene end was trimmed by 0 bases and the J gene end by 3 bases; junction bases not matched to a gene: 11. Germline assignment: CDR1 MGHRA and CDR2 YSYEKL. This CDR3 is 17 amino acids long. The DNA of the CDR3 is TGCGCCAGCAGCCAAGACCACCGGGACTACCTTCTCTACGAGCAGTACTTC. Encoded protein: CASSQDHRDYLLYEQYF.

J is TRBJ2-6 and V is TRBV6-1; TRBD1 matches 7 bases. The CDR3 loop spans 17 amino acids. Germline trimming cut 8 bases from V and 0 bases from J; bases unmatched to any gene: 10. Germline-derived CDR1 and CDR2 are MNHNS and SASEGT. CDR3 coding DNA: TGTGCCAGCTCTGAAGGGGGCGTTCTCTCTGGGGCCAACGTCCTGACTTTC. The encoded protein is CASSEGGVLSGANVLTF.

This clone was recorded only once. The CDR3 nucleotides read TGTGCCAGCAGCTTATTTGCAGGGGGTGACTATGGCTACACCTTC. Translation: CASSLFAGGDYGYTF. The V call is TRBV7-2, the J call TRBJ1-2, with 7 bases that match TRBD1. From germline, CDR1 is SGHTA and CDR2 FQGNSA. This CDR3 is 15 amino acids long. V shed 2 bases, J shed 3 bases, and the junction held 6 bases outside the gene matches.

The CDR3 reads CASSRTSFSEDTQYF. CDR3 DNA sequence: TGTGCCAGCAGCCGTACTAGCTTTTCAGAGGATACGCAGTATTTT. The V call is TRBV27, the J call TRBJ2-3; TRBD2 is a possible D gene (6 bases). The CDR3 consists of 15 residues. Germline V CDR1 and CDR2: MNHEY, SMNVEV (reference sequence). The V end lost 6 bases, the J end lost 6 bases, and 19 bases lay between the germline ends.

The CDR3 sequence is CASRGQNLNTGELFF. For the CDR3, the DNA is TGTGCCAGCAGGGGACAGAACCTCAACACCGGGGAGCTGTTTTTT. The chain combines TRBV11-2 with TRBJ2-2; 7 bases agree with TRBD1. This CDR3 has 15 residues. V shed 6 bases, J shed 2 bases, and the junction held 6 bases outside the gene matches. From germline, CDR1 is SGHAT and CDR2 FQNNGV.

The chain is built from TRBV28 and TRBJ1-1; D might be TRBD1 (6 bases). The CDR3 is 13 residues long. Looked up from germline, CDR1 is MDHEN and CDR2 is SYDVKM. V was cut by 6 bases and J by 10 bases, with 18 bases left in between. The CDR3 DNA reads TGTGCCAGCAGAAGACAGGATTGGGGCCGAGCTTTCTTT. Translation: CASRRQDWGRAFF.

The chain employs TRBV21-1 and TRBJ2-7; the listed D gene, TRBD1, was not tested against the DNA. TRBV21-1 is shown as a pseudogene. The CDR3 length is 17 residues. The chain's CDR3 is CASSKAGRGLFSYEQYF. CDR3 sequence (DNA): TGTGCCAGCAGCAAAGCGGGCAGGGGTTTATTCTCCTACGAGCAGTACTTC.

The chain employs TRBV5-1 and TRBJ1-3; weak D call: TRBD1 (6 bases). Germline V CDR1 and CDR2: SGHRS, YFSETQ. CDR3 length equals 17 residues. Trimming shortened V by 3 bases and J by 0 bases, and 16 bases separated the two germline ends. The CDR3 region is CASSSDTGRVSGNTIYF. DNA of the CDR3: TGCGCCAGCAGCTCAGATACAGGGAGGGTCTCTGGAAACACCATATATTTT.

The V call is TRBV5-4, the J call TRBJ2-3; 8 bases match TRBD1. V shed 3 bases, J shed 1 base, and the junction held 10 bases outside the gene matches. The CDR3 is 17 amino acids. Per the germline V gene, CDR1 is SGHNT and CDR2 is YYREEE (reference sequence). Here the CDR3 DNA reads TGTGCCAGCAGCTCCTCTAGGGACAGGAGTGGCACAGATACGCAGTATTTT. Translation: CASSSSRDRSGTDTQYF.